This TCR beta chain was recovered during a study of a mutant IDH1 vaccine in newly diagnosed glioma. Study conclusions and caveats: Pseudoprogression appears to have had no connection to changes in top peripheral T cell clonotypes.

V gave up 5 bases and J gave up 0 bases, with 9 bases separating them. The CDR3 runs to 15 residues. Germline V gives CDR1 SGHNT, CDR2 YYREEE (reference sequence). The time point was: week 35, safety follow-up. What each vaccine dose contained was 300 ug of mutant IDH1 20-mer peptide, accompanied by topical imiquimod. Only in-frame clones appear in the TCRdb table, and some are missing; sequencing was by immunoSEQ multiplex PCR. This table holds around 50,000 clones, approximately 80% found once. Points on this clone: What it binds is not known.

The sample consisted of PBMCs, taken from a glioma patient whose treatment included an IDH1 peptide vaccine. This chain uses TRBV5-4 with TRBJ1-6; no firm D call. This TCR was sampled from a middle-aged man with glioma. In DNA, the CDR3 is TGTGCCAGCAGTTCGCAGAGCTCCTATAATTCACCCCTCCACTTT. Amino acid sequence: CASSSQSSYNSPLHF.